One and the same sample provided the 25 T cell receptor beta chains below, sequenced in a study of beta chain features in type 1 diabetes. Expressed TCRB transcripts got sequenced, as all isolated RNA was reverse transcribed. Method: immunoSEQ multiplex PCR; TCRdb's copy keeps in-frame clones and lacks some. The sample lists around 240,000 clones; roughly 70% were seen once. The sequencing sample was made of naive CD4+ T cells from blood. The source is a man younger than 45 in good health.

This clone was detected a few times. The chain has TRBV4-1 and TRBJ1-5; 8 bases map to TRBD1. The CDR3 extends over 16 amino acids. Unmatched junction bases numbered 9, after V lost 1 base and J lost 7 bases. Germline V gives CDR1 MGHRA, CDR2 YSYEKL. Here the CDR3 reads CASSQVGRGREQPQHF. The CDR3 DNA reads TGCGCCAGCAGCCAAGTAGGCAGGGGGCGAGAACAGCCCCAGCATTTT.

The chain employs TRBV6-5 and TRBJ2-2; weak D call: TRBD1 (6 bases). Germline V gene sequence: CDR1 MNHEY, CDR2 SVGAGI. This CDR3 contains 15 residues. Trimming removed 2 bases at V and 2 bases at J, with 9 bases between. CDR3 amino acids: CASSYLDRNTGELFF. CDR3 nucleotides: TGTGCCAGCAGTTACCTGGACAGAAACACCGGGGAGCTGTTTTTT.

The V and J genes are TRBV30 and TRBJ2-3; 9 bases are a match to TRBD2. The CDR3 is 17 residues long. Germline V gene sequence: CDR1 GTSNPN, CDR2 SVGIG (reference sequence). V was clipped by 4 bases and J by 4 bases; unmatched bases: 15. CDR3 protein: CAWTKAGGPDPADTQYF. The CDR3 DNA sequence: TGTGCCTGGACAAAGGCGGGGGGGCCCGATCCCGCAGATACGCAGTATTTT. The entire variable domain, with the rest obtained from reference TRBV30 and TRBJ2-3, is as follows: SQTIHQWPATLVQPVGSPLSLECTVEGTSNPNLYWYRQAAGRGLQLLFYSVGIGQISSEVPQNLSASRPQDRQFILSSKKLLLSDSGFYLCAWTKAGGPDPADTQYFGPGTRLTVL.

This chain connects TRBV7-9 to TRBJ2-7; 12 bases line up with TRBD2. CDR3 size: 15 residues. Per the germline V gene, CDR1 is SEHNR and CDR2 is FQNEAQ (reference sequence). V dropped 5 bases and J dropped 6; count of bases not matched to a gene: 8. In DNA, the CDR3 is TGTGCCAGCAGCAAACTAGCGGGGGGTGTTTCCGAGCAGTACTTC. Translation gives CASSKLAGGVSEQYF.

This sequence joins TRBV29-1 and TRBJ2-6, with D perhaps assigned TRBD1 or TRBD2 (5 bases each). Germline V gene data show CDR1 as SQVTM and CDR2 as ANQGSEA. V was cut by 5 bases and J by 2 bases, with 19 bases left in between. The CDR3 sequence is 17 residues long. CDR3 DNA: TGCAGCGTTTATATCTGGGACCGAAGCACTGGGGCCAACGTCCTGACTTTC. This codes for CSVYIWDRSTGANVLTF. Combining the CDR3 with reference TRBV29-1 and TRBJ2-6 gives the whole variable domain SAVISQKPSRDICQRGTSLTIQCQVDSQVTMMFWYRQQPGQSLTLIATANQGSEATYESGFVIDKFPISRPNLTFSTLTVSNMSPEDSSIYLCSVYIWDRSTGANVLTFGAGSRLTVL.

The rearrangement uses TRBV28 and TRBJ2-7; D is undetermined. Germline CDR1 MDHEN, CDR2 SYDVKM. This CDR3 is 15 amino acids long. Trimming cost V 1 base and J 1 base, with 11 bases left between them. CDR3 protein: CASSLSVARSYEQYF. In nucleotides, the CDR3 is TGTGCCAGCAGTTTATCAGTAGCTAGGTCCTACGAGCAGTACTTC.

The J gene is TRBJ2-1, the V gene TRBV11-2; no firm D call. V was shortened by 1 base and J by 2 bases, with 6 bases between the two germline ends. This CDR3 is 14 amino acids long. Germline V gives CDR1 SGHAT, CDR2 FQNNGV. The CDR3, as DNA: TGTGCCAGCAGCTTAGGGGCCACCTACAATGAGCAGTTCTTC. It is translated as CASSLGATYNEQFF.

This clone was seen only a few times. This sample also contains other DNA sequences that code for the same CDR3. This chain uses TRBV13 with TRBJ2-7; D tentatively reads TRBD1 or TRBD2 (5 bases each). Trimming left V 6 bases short and J 6 bases short, with 18 bases between. Germline CDR1 is PRHDT and CDR2 is FYEKMQ (reference sequence). The CDR3 is made up of 14 amino acids. The CDR3 sequence is CASSLRDHRSEQYF. DNA for the CDR3: TGTGCCAGCAGTCTCCGGGACCACCGGTCCGAGCAGTACTTC.

The J gene is TRBJ2-3, the V gene TRBV7-8; D unresolved. Trimming cost V 2 bases and J 3 bases, with 9 bases left between them. CDR3 size: 14 residues. Germline V gene sequence: CDR1 SGHVS, CDR2 FQNEAQ. CDR3 protein: CASSLNDPTDTQYF. The CDR3 DNA sequence: TGTGCCAGCAGCTTAAACGACCCAACAGATACGCAGTATTTT.

Regarding this clone: Other nucleotide sequences in the sample specify the same CDR3. The genes are TRBV19 and TRBJ2-1; perhaps TRBD2 as D (5 bases). The ends were cut back, 6 bases at V and 3 bases at J, with 9 bases in the middle. Germline values: CDR1 LNHDA, CDR2 SQIVND (reference sequence). This CDR3 has 13 amino acids. This CDR3 is CASSGRDYNEQFF. The DNA of the CDR3 is TGTGCCAGTAGCGGCCGGGACTACAATGAGCAGTTCTTC.

The chain combines TRBV29-1 with TRBJ2-1; D is possibly TRBD1 (6 bases). Trimming removed 6 bases at V and 1 base at J, with 13 bases between. Germline V gives CDR1 SQVTM, CDR2 ANQGSEA. CDR3 size: 14 residues. CDR3 sequence (DNA): TGCAGCGTCGACGGACAGCTATCCTACAATGAGCAGTTCTTC. Its protein product is CSVDGQLSYNEQFF.

V usage is TRBV6-5 and J usage is TRBJ1-2; no clear D gene. Germline CDR1 is MNHEY and CDR2 is SVGAGI. The ends were cut back, 6 bases at V and 4 bases at J, with 12 bases in the middle. The CDR3 sequence is 13 residues long. This CDR3 reads CASREDRGYGYTF. The CDR3 DNA reads TGTGCCAGCAGGGAGGACCGGGGCTATGGCTACACCTTC.

This rearrangement joins TRBV2 to TRBJ2-1; D gene uncertain. V was pared by 6 bases and J by 5 bases, with 5 bases between. This CDR3 has 11 amino acids. In germline, CDR1 is SNHLY, CDR2 FYNNEI. The DNA of the CDR3 is TGTGCCAGCAGCTCTGACAATGAGCAGTTCTTC. Translation gives CASSSDNEQFF.

The V call is TRBV11-2, the J call TRBJ2-5; TRBD1 aligns across 7 bases. Per germline, CDR1 SGHAT and CDR2 FQNNGV. The CDR3 extends over 15 amino acids. V shed 6 bases and J 6 bases; nucleotides not matched to a gene: 13. The CDR3 reads CASRASNRGGKTQYF. The DNA of the CDR3 is TGTGCCAGCAGAGCCTCTAACAGGGGTGGGAAGACCCAGTACTTC.

The rearrangement links TRBV10-3 to TRBJ2-7; 15 bases are a match to TRBD2. The CDR3 extends over 15 amino acids. V gave up 5 bases and J gave up 3 bases; unmatched junction bases: 2. Germline CDR1 reads ENHRY; CDR2 reads SYGVKD. The CDR3 nucleotides read TGTGCCATCAGTCCGGGACTAGCGGGAGGCTACGAGCAGTACTTC. Residues: CAISPGLAGGYEQYF.

The V and J genes are TRBV29-1 and TRBJ2-1; unclear D gene. Trimming took 6 bases from V and 3 from J, leaving 12 bases between them. The germline gives CDR1 SQVTM, CDR2 ANQGSEA. This CDR3 contains 13 residues. CDR3 amino acids: CSVAALHYNEQFF. CDR3 coding DNA: TGCAGCGTGGCGGCACTACACTACAATGAGCAGTTCTTC.

The chain links TRBV18 to TRBJ2-5; D is undetermined. The CDR3 extends over 15 amino acids. Germline V gene data show CDR1 as KGHSH and CDR2 as LQKENI. V lost 6 bases and J lost 1, with 15 bases in between. Written as DNA, the CDR3 is TGTGCCAGCTCTCCAAGACTGGCCCTCCAAGAGACCCAGTACTTC. As protein: CASSPRLALQETQYF.

In nucleotides, the CDR3 is TGTGCCTGGAGTAGGGGACAAGGCGGAAACACCATATATTTT. It encodes CAWSRGQGGNTIYF. This sequence joins TRBV30 and TRBJ1-3; possibly TRBD1 for D (6 bases). CDR3 length: 14 amino acids. CDR1 and CDR2 (germline): GTSNPN, SVGIG (reference sequence). Trimming removed 2 bases at V and 4 bases at J, with 12 bases between.

V is TRBV5-1 and J is TRBJ2-6; D ambiguous. Trimming pared 2 bases from V and 3 bases from J, leaving 9 bases between. The germline V gene encodes CDR1 SGHRS and CDR2 YFSETQ. CDR3 length: 15 amino acids. This chain's CDR3 is CASSFFKGGANVLTF. CDR3 sequence (DNA): TGCGCCAGCAGCTTCTTTAAGGGTGGGGCCAACGTCCTGACTTTC.

This clone occurred a few times. The gene calls are TRBV9 and TRBJ1-5; D is perhaps TRBD1 (6 bases). The V and J ends lost 3 bases and 1 base respectively, with 11 bases between them. CDR1 SGDLS and CDR2 YYNGEE come from the germline V gene. The CDR3 extends over 15 amino acids. CDR3: CASSAQGISNQPQHF. The CDR3 DNA reads TGTGCCAGCAGCGCACAGGGTATCAGCAATCAGCCCCAGCATTTT.

This clone was counted a few times. The rearrangement uses TRBV2 and TRBJ2-1; D is unclear. The CDR3 covers 14 residues. The V end was cut by 1 base, the J end by 4 bases, with 8 bases between. Germline assignment: CDR1 SNHLY and CDR2 FYNNEI. CDR3 sequence (DNA): TGTGCCAGCAGTGAAGGGGGTAGTTACAATGAGCAGTTCTTC. Translation: CASSEGGSYNEQFF.

J is TRBJ1-1 and V is TRBV29-1; a weak D match, TRBD1 (5 bases). The CDR3 has 13 amino acids. Trimming stripped 7 bases from V and 4 bases from J, with 16 bases between. Germline V CDR1 and CDR2: SQVTM, ANQGSEA. The CDR3: CSAAQGSGTEAFF. DNA of the CDR3: TGCAGCGCTGCGCAGGGATCTGGCACTGAAGCTTTCTTT.

The table lists this clone with a few counts. The V call is TRBV20-1, the J call TRBJ2-1; possibly TRBD2 for D (6 bases). Trimming took 6 bases from V and 8 from J, leaving 11 bases between them. This CDR3 is 11 amino acids long. Looked up from germline, CDR1 is DFQATT and CDR2 is SNEGSKA (reference sequence). DNA for the CDR3: TGCAGTGCGTGGACTATTCATGAGCAGTTCTTC. It codes for CSAWTIHEQFF.

This rearrangement joins TRBV4-3 to TRBJ2-1; 10 positions match TRBD1. Per germline, CDR1 LGHNA and CDR2 YSLEER. This CDR3 is 15 amino acids long. The V gene end was trimmed by 1 base and the J gene end by 4 bases; junction bases not matched to a gene: 1. CDR3 residues: CASSQGGQGYNEQFF. The CDR3 DNA is TGCGCCAGCAGCCAAGGGGGACAGGGGTACAATGAGCAGTTCTTC.

This sequence joins TRBV29-1 and TRBJ1-1; the match to TRBD1 covers 8 bases. CDR3 length equals 12 residues. Germline V gene sequence: CDR1 SQVTM, CDR2 ANQGSEA. Losses at the gene ends were 7 bases for V and 2 bases for J; bases not matched to a gene: 3. CDR3 region: CSADRGNTEAFF. The DNA of the CDR3 is TGCAGCGCCGACAGGGGCAACACTGAAGCTTTCTTT. Variable domain in full (rest from reference TRBV29-1 and TRBJ1-1): SAVISQKPSRDICQRGTSLTIQCQVDSQVTMMFWYRQQPGQSLTLIATANQGSEATYESGFVIDKFPISRPNLTFSTLTVSNMSPEDSSIYLCSADRGNTEAFFGQGTRLTVV.